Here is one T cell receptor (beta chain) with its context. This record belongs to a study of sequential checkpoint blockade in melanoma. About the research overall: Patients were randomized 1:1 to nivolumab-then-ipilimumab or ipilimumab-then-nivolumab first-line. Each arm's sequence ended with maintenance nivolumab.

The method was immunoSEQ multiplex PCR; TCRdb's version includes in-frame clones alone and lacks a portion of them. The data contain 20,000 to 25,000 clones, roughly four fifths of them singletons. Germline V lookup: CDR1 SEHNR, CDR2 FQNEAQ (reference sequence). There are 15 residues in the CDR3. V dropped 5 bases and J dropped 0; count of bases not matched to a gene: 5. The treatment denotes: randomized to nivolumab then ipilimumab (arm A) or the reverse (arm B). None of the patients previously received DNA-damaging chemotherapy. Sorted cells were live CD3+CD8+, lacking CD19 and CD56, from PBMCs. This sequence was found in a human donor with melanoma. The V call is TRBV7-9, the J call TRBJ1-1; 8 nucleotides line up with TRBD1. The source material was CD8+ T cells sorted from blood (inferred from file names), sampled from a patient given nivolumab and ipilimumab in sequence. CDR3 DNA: TGTGCCAGCAGCCCAGGACAGGGCTTGAACACTGAAGCTTTCTTT. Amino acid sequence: CASSPGQGLNTEAFF. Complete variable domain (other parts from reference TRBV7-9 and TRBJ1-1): DTGVSQNPRHKITKRGQNVTFRCDPISEHNRLYWYRQTLGQGPEFLTYFQNEAQLEKSRLLSDRFSAERPKGSFSTLEIQRTEQGDSAMYLCASSPGQGLNTEAFFGQGTRLTVV.